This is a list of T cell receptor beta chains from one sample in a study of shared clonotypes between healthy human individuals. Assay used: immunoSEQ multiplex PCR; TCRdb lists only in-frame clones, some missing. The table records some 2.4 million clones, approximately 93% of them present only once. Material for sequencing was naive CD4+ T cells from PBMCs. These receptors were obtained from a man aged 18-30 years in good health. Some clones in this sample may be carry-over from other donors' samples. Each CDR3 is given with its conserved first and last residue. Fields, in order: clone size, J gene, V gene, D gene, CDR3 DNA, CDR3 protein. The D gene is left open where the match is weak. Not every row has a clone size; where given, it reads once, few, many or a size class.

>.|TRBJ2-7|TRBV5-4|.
TGTGCCAGCAGCTCCGCGGGCCCCGGGTATGGAGGCTCCTACGAGCAGTACTTC
CASSSAGPGYGGSYEQYF
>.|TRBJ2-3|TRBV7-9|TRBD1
TGTGCCAGCAGCTTTAGACAGGGGAGCGGAGATACGCAGTATTTT
CASSFRQGSGDTQYF
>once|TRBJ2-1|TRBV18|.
TGTGCCAGCTCACTAGGGGGGCACAATGAGCAGTTCTTC
CASSLGGHNEQFF
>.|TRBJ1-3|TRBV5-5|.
TGTGCCAGCAGACGTCTAGCGGGAGGAAACACCATATATTTT
CASRRLAGGNTIYF
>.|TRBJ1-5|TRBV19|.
TGTGCCAGTAGTTTCCAGGGACGGGCCGTACAGCCCCAGCATTTT
CASSFQGRAVQPQHF
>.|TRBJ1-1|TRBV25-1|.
TGTGCCAGCAGTGAATCTAGGGCAGGTAGGGAAGCTTTCTTT
CASSESRAGREAFF
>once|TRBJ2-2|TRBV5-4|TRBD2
TGTGCCAGCAGCCGCGGCTGGCGGGAGGAGACCGGGGAGCTGTTTTTT
CASSRGWREETGELFF
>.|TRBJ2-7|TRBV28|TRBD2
TGTGCCAGCAGTCCCATTAGCGGGAGGGGTGGCTACGAGCAGTACTTC
CASSPISGRGGYEQYF
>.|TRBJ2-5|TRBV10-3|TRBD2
TGTGCCATCAGTCCGGGACTAGCGGGTTCAGAGACCCAGTACTTC
CAISPGLAGSETQYF
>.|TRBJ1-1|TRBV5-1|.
TGCGCCAGCAGCCTAGATCGAGACACTGAAGCTTTCTTT
CASSLDRDTEAFF
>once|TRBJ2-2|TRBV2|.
TGTGCCAGCAGTGAAGTGGGACGGACGAACACCGGGGAGCTGTTTTTT
CASSEVGRTNTGELFF
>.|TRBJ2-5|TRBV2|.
TGTGCCAGCAGTGTTGGGACCCAGTACTTC
CASSVGTQYF
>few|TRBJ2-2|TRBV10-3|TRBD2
TGTGCCATCAAAAGCGGGAGTGGGGACACCGGGGAGCTGTTTTTT
CAIKSGSGDTGELFF
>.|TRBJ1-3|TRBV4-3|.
TGCGCCAGCAGCCAAGGGGCAAGGCCTAGCTCTTCTGGAAACACCATATATTTT
CASSQGARPSSSGNTIYF
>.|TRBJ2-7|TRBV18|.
TGTGCCAGCTCACCACTAGGGAAGAGCGACGAGCAGTACTTC
CASSPLGKSDEQYF
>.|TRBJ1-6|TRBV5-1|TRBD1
TGCGCCAGCAGCTCCTTACCGGGACAGGGGAAGTCACCCCTCCACTTT
CASSSLPGQGKSPLHF